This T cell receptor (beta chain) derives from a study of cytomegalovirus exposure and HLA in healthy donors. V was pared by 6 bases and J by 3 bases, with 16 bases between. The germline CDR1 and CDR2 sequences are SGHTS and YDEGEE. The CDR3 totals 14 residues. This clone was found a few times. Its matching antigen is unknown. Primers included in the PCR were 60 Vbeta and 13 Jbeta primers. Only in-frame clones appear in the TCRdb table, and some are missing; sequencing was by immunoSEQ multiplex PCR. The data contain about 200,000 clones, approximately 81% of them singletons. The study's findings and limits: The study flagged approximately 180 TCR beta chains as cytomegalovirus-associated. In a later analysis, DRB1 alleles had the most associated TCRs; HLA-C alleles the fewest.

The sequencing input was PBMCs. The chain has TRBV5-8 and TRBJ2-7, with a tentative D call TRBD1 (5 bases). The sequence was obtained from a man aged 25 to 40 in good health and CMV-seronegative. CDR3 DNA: TGTGCCAGCAACGACCGATCACAGGACTACGAGCAGTACTTC. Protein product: CASNDRSQDYEQYF. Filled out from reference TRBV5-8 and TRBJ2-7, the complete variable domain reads EAGVTQSPTHLIKTRGQQATLRCSPISGHTSVYWYQQALGLGLQFLLWYDEGEERNRGNFPPRFSGRQFPNYSSELNVNALELEDSALYLCASNDRSQDYEQYFGPGTRLTVT.